A single sample gave rise to the 24 T cell receptor beta chains below, sequenced in a study of early T cells in non-severe SARS-CoV-2 infection (dated by TCRdb to about 2021). To prepare the library, 5' RACE was applied. Sequencing relied on a NextSeq 500. Clones were called with MiXCR by TCRdb after fastp trimmed the public reads at Q25, and only in-frame beta chains were retained. When rows share a CDR3 protein, they turn into one entry using the most common DNA and genes. Within this sample are around 61,000 distinct CDR3 sequences, with about 15% of them counted one time only. Over 4% of the sample is held by the ten biggest clonotypes. This material consisted of whole blood, taken at baseline. The receptors originated from an adult who was a healthcare worker with PCR-confirmed SARS-CoV-2 infection or an uninfected control (not recorded which).

This chain links TRBV5-1 with TRBJ2-1; 9 nucleotides agree with TRBD2. Germline V gene data show CDR1 as SGHRS and CDR2 as YFSETQ. Trimming cost V 4 bases and J 0 bases; bases outside gene matches: 5. The CDR3 runs 16 residues. CDR3 sequence: CASSPTSGSSYNEQFF. CDR3 in DNA: TGCGCCAGCAGCCCGACTAGCGGAAGCTCCTACAATGAGCAGTTCTTC.

The sample holds many counts of this clonotype. The chain employs TRBV20-1 and TRBJ2-4; 8 bases are shared with TRBD1. V shed 5 bases and J 8 bases; nucleotides not matched to a gene: 5. Germline V gene lookup returns CDR1 DFQATT and CDR2 SNEGSKA (reference sequence). This CDR3 is built from 12 residues. CDR3 sequence reads: CSADPGQDIQYF. CDR3 nucleotide sequence: TGCAGTGCTGACCCGGGACAGGACATTCAGTACTTC.

This clonotype was detected many times. The CDR3 sequence: CASSLDRVAAEAFF. The CDR3, as DNA: TGTGCCAGCAGCTTAGACAGGGTGGCCGCTGAAGCTTTCTTT. The genes are TRBV5-6 and TRBJ1-1; 7 bases are shared with TRBD1. The CDR3 is 14 amino acids. Germline CDR1 is SGHDT and CDR2 is YYEEEE. V gave up 2 bases and J gave up 6 bases; unmatched junction bases: 7.

This clonotype was recorded many times. This chain connects TRBV7-9 to TRBJ1-4; D gene ambiguous. With 3 bases removed from V and 3 bases from J, the gap between germline ends came to 8 bases. The CDR3 spans 14 residues. From germline, CDR1 is SEHNR and CDR2 FQNEAQ (reference sequence). CDR3 DNA sequence: TGTGCCAGCAGCTTCGGAAGCTCTAATGAAAAACTGTTTTTT. This sequence encodes CASSFGSSNEKLFF. The full variable domain, completed using reference TRBV7-9 and TRBJ1-4, is DTGVSQNPRHKITKRGQNVTFRCDPISEHNRLYWYRQTLGQGPEFLTYFQNEAQLEKSRLLSDRFSAERPKGSFSTLEIQRTEQGDSAMYLCASSFGSSNEKLFFGSGTQLSVL.

This clonotype appeared many times. CDR3 in DNA: TGCGCCAGCAGCAGGGAGACAGTTAGGTCCGGGTACGACTATGGCTACACCTTC. Its translation is CASSRETVRSGYDYGYTF. The chain employs TRBV5-1 and TRBJ1-2, with a tentative D call TRBD1 (5 bases). V shed 4 bases and J shed 3 bases, with 25 bases lying between them. The CDR3 has 18 amino acids. Germline values: CDR1 SGHRS, CDR2 YFSETQ.

This clonotype was detected a few times. The DNA of the CDR3 is TGTGCCAGCAGCCAGACAGGGGTTGGGGGGCAGTTCTTC. This sequence encodes CASSQTGVGGQFF. The chain joins TRBV11-3 to TRBJ2-1, with 8 bases that match TRBD1. This CDR3 contains 13 residues. Germline CDR1 and CDR2: SGHNT and YENEEA. Germline trimming cut 5 bases from V and 12 bases from J; bases unmatched to any gene: 9.

This clonotype was found many times. V usage is TRBV11-2 and J usage is TRBJ2-1, with 13 bases identical to TRBD2. The CDR3 is 15 amino acids. Unmatched junction bases numbered 2, after V lost 5 bases and J lost 4 bases. Germline-derived CDR1 and CDR2 are SGHAT and FQNNGV. For the CDR3, the DNA is TGTGCCAGCAGCCAGGGACTAGCGGGGTACAATGAGCAGTTCTTC. As protein: CASSQGLAGYNEQFF.

This rearrangement joins TRBV20-1 to TRBJ1-5; D is unclear. Between the trimmed V and J ends, which lost 6 bases and 9 bases, there was a span of 6 bases. Germline-derived CDR1 and CDR2 are DFQATT and SNEGSKA (reference sequence). The CDR3 is made up of 9 amino acids. The CDR3 sequence: CSALRPQHF. Written as DNA, the CDR3 is TGCAGTGCCCTTCGGCCCCAGCATTTT.

The V call is TRBV4-1, the J call TRBJ2-1; D gene unclear. The CDR3 has 13 amino acids. Germline V gene lookup returns CDR1 MGHRA and CDR2 YSYEKL. V was clipped by 3 bases and J by 4 bases, with 7 bases between them. This CDR3 is CASSHDPYNEQFF. CDR3 DNA: TGCGCCAGCAGCCATGACCCGTACAATGAGCAGTTCTTC.

This clonotype was seen a few times. CDR3 in DNA: TGTGCCAGCAGTCGTACCCCCACTGAAGCTTTCTTT. It is translated as CASSRTPTEAFF. The chain combines TRBV12-3 or TRBV12-4 with TRBJ1-1; D gene unclear. This CDR3 spans 12 amino acids. V was shortened by 5 bases and J by 4 bases, with 8 bases between the two germline ends.

This clonotype came up a few times. The chain links TRBV14 to TRBJ2-7; no clear D gene. Germline loops: CDR1 SGHDN, CDR2 FVKESK. V lost 0 bases, J lost 3 bases, and 6 bases lay in between. The CDR3 spans 13 residues. CDR3 bases: TGTGCCAGCAGCCAAGATCGGATCTACGAGCAGTACTTC. Protein product: CASSQDRIYEQYF.

The chain has TRBV9 and TRBJ2-2; a possible D gene is TRBD1 (6 bases). The germline gives CDR1 SGDLS, CDR2 YYNGEE. Trimming took 0 bases from V and 6 from J, leaving 15 bases between them. The CDR3 runs 16 residues. The CDR3 sequence is CASSVGLGAMAGELFF. The CDR3 nucleotides are TGTGCCAGCAGCGTAGGGCTGGGGGCAATGGCCGGGGAGCTGTTTTTT. Drawing the rest from reference TRBV9 and TRBJ2-2, the complete variable domain is DSGVTQTPKHLITATGQRVTLRCSPRSGDLSVYWYQQSLDQGLQFLIQYYNGEERAKGNILERFSAQQFPDLHSELNLSSLELGDSALYFCASSVGLGAMAGELFFGEGSRLTVL.

The V gene is TRBV6-2 or TRBV6-3, the J gene TRBJ2-1; maybe TRBD1 (6 bases). V lost 2 bases and J lost 2, with 22 bases in between. Looked up from germline, CDR1 is MNHEY and CDR2 is SVGEGT. The length of the CDR3 is 19 residues. CDR3 loop: CASSYPFTFGTYPYNEQFF. In nucleotides, the CDR3 is TGTGCCAGCAGTTACCCCTTTACCTTCGGGACATACCCCTACAATGAGCAGTTCTTC.

The V gene is TRBV10-2, the J gene TRBJ2-7, with D tentatively TRBD1 (6 bases). Trimming removed 7 bases at V and 2 bases at J, with 6 bases between. Germline lookup yields CDR1 WSHSY and CDR2 SAAADI. The CDR3 runs 11 residues. CDR3 sequence (DNA): TGCGCCAGCACAGGGGCCTACGAGCAGTACTTC. Translation gives CASTGAYEQYF.

The rearrangement joins TRBV19 to TRBJ1-1, with D perhaps matching TRBD1 (5 bases). The CDR3 extends over 15 amino acids. Germline assignment: CDR1 LNHDA and CDR2 SQIVND (reference sequence). Between the trimmed V and J ends, which lost 3 bases and 1 base, there was a span of 12 bases. Here the CDR3 reads CASSIDGQGNTEAFF. In nucleotides, the CDR3 is TGTGCCAGTAGTATTGATGGTCAGGGGAACACTGAAGCTTTCTTT.

This clonotype was seen ten or more times. The V gene is TRBV6-5, the J gene TRBJ2-1, with 9 bases that match TRBD1. Per the germline V gene, CDR1 is MNHEY and CDR2 is SVGAGI. V was clipped by 4 bases and J by 12 bases; unmatched bases: 10. This CDR3 region has 14 residues. Written as DNA, the CDR3 is TGTGCCAGCAGTTTAGCCGGGACAGGGCGGGTGCAGTTCTTC. It codes for CASSLAGTGRVQFF.

This clonotype was counted many times. The rearrangement joins TRBV3-1 to TRBJ1-5; D is ambiguous. This CDR3 contains 15 residues. The V end was cut by 0 bases, the J end by 7 bases, with 13 bases between. CDR1 and CDR2 from the germline V gene are LGHDT and YNNKEL (reference sequence). CDR3 protein: CASSQDTGPGQPQHF. The CDR3 region has the DNA TGTGCCAGCAGCCAAGATACCGGGCCGGGGCAGCCCCAGCATTTT.

The rearrangement uses TRBV2 and TRBJ2-5, with no clear D. Trimming removed 6 bases from V and 4 bases from J, with 3 bases in between. Germline lookup yields CDR1 SNHLY and CDR2 FYNNEI. This CDR3 region has 10 residues. CDR3 coding DNA: TGTGCCAGCAGGATAGAGACCCAGTACTTC. This codes for CASRIETQYF.

V and J are TRBV20-1 and TRBJ2-3, with 8 positions matching TRBD2. Germline CDR1 DFQATT, CDR2 SNEGSKA (reference sequence). The J segment lost 9 bases and the V segment lost 5 bases, leaving 13 bases of the junction unmatched. This CDR3 region has 14 residues. DNA of the CDR3: TGCAGTGCTGCCCCGGGGGGGCTCGCTTACACGCAGTATTTT. It specifies CSAAPGGLAYTQYF.

The CDR3 nucleotides read TGTGCCAGCAGCTTGGACAGAAGCTCTGGAAACACCATATATTTT. It yields the protein CASSLDRSSGNTIYF. This chain connects TRBV5-5 to TRBJ1-3; D is unclear. Germline-derived CDR1 and CDR2 are SGHKS and YYEKEE (reference sequence). V lost 0 bases to trimming and J lost 0 bases, with 7 bases between them. The CDR3 runs to 15 residues.

The V gene is TRBV14, the J gene TRBJ2-3, with a tentative D call TRBD2 (5 bases). In germline, CDR1 is SGHDN, CDR2 FVKESK. The CDR3 is made up of 15 amino acids. V lost 4 bases to trimming and J lost 0 bases, with 11 bases between them. In DNA form, the CDR3 reads TGTGCCAGCAGCCGGGAGCTCCCTAGCACAGATACGCAGTATTTT. It specifies CASSRELPSTDTQYF.

The chain uses TRBV13 and TRBJ2-3; 12 bases are shared with TRBD2. With 5 bases clipped from V and 2 bases from J, the junction kept 5 bases outside the gene matches. CDR1 and CDR2 (germline): PRHDT, FYEKMQ (reference sequence). The CDR3 totals 16 residues. Here the CDR3 reads CASSTSSGGATDTQYF. In DNA, the CDR3 is TGTGCCAGCAGCACATCTAGCGGGGGGGCCACAGATACGCAGTATTTT.

The J gene is TRBJ2-7, the V gene TRBV4-1, with 9 positions matching TRBD1. V trimming: 1 base; J trimming: 6 bases; junction bases outside the gene matches: 16. Germline V gives CDR1 MGHRA, CDR2 YSYEKL. The CDR3 contains 18 residues. DNA of the CDR3: TGCGCCAGCAGCCAAGTGAACTTGATTGCCGGGACAGGGATCGAGCAGTACTTC. Its protein product is CASSQVNLIAGTGIEQYF.

This clonotype was detected only a few times. J is TRBJ2-5 and V is TRBV2, with D perhaps given as TRBD1 or TRBD2 (5 bases each). V shed 2 bases and J shed 4 bases, with 11 bases lying between them. This CDR3 has 14 amino acids. Germline-derived CDR1 and CDR2 are SNHLY and FYNNEI. CDR3 coding DNA: TGTGCCAGCAGTGAAATGGTGGGGGTAGAGACCCAGTACTTC. It encodes CASSEMVGVETQYF. Based on the CDR3 plus reference TRBV2 and TRBJ2-5, the full variable domain is EPEVTQTPSHQVTQMGQEVILRCVPISNHLYFYWYRQILGQKVEFLVSFYNNEISEKSEIFDDQFSVERPDGSNFTLKIRSTKLEDSAMYFCASSEMVGVETQYFGPGTRLLVL.